This TCR beta chain was found in a study of CD8 T cells in ankylosing spondylitis. TCRdb called the 5' RACE reads again in MiXCR, with one record for every CDR3 protein. The data show roughly 120,000 distinct CDR3 sequences, approximately 13% seen once. The V segment lost 5 bases and the J segment 4 bases; nucleotides outside the gene matches: 4. This CDR3 is 14 amino acids long. Germline V CDR1 and CDR2: SGHDN, FVKESK. A remark on this clonotype: The target antigen is unknown.

Study-level results: Reported data indicate significant enrichment of disease-linked clones within matched ankylosing spondylitis synovial fluid.

Sequencing was carried out using blood, either unsorted or a sorted T cell fraction (not recorded which). The V gene is TRBV14, the J gene TRBJ1-2, with 10 nucleotides matching TRBD1. The receptor was derived from a female donor with ankylosing spondylitis or in good health (not recorded which). The DNA of the CDR3 is TGTGCCAGCAGCGTCCGGGACAGGGGCTATGGCTACACCTTC. Its protein product is CASSVRDRGYGYTF.